One and the same sample provided the 21 T cell receptor beta chains below, sequenced in a study of cytomegalovirus exposure and HLA in healthy donors. The PCR employed 60 Vbeta primers together with 13 Jbeta primers. Profiled with immunoSEQ multiplex PCR; TCRdb holds only in-frame clones, not every one. The sample holds approximately 200,000 clones; approximately 83% are singletons and the top ten take about 0.092%. The specimen was PBMCs. The source is a boy aged 2 to 9 in good health and CMV-seronegative.

The gene calls are TRBV19 and TRBJ1-1, with D possibly matching TRBD1 (6 bases). The germline V gene encodes CDR1 LNHDA and CDR2 SQIVND (reference sequence). This CDR3 region has 10 residues. Deletions cut 11 bases from V and 5 bases from J, with 9 bases between. The CDR3 protein is CASGQTEAFF. The DNA for the CDR3 is TGTGCCTCTGGACAGACTGAAGCTTTCTTT.

The rearrangement uses TRBV10-3 and TRBJ1-2, with 7 bases aligning to TRBD1. The CDR3 extends over 15 amino acids. Looked up from germline, CDR1 is ENHRY and CDR2 is SYGVKD. J gave up 8 bases and V 6 bases, and 15 bases lay outside the gene matches. In DNA form, the CDR3 reads TGTGCCATCAGCGACCCCCCAGACAGGGATGGGGGCTACACCTTC. Protein: CAISDPPDRDGGYTF.

This clone was seen once. The CDR3 bases are TGTGCCAGCAGCTTACCCGGGACTGAATCTAACTATGGCTACACCTTC. It translates to CASSLPGTESNYGYTF. The chain links TRBV7-2 to TRBJ1-2; D perhaps matches TRBD1 (5 bases). There are 16 residues in the CDR3. Germline V CDR1 and CDR2: SGHTA, FQGNSA. V was clipped by 2 bases and J by 0 bases, with 13 bases between them.

The chain couples TRBV7-3 to TRBJ1-6; D gene uncertain. V was clipped by 4 bases and J by 4 bases, with 5 bases between them. CDR3 length: 13 residues. Germline V gene lookup returns CDR1 SGHTA and CDR2 FQGTGA. In nucleotides, the CDR3 is TGTGCCAGCAGCTCAGGTTATAATTCACCCCTCCACTTT. It is translated as CASSSGYNSPLHF. Full variable domain (outside the CDR3, taken from reference TRBV7-3 and TRBJ1-6): GAGVSQTPSNKVTEKGKYVELRCDPISGHTALYWYRQSLGQGPEFLIYFQGTGAADDSGLPNDRFFAVRPEGSVSTLKIQRTERGDSAVYLCASSSGYNSPLHFGNGTRLTVT.

V usage is TRBV7-9 and J usage is TRBJ2-3; TRBD2 matches at 9 bases. The CDR3 loop spans 17 amino acids. The germline CDR1 and CDR2 sequences are SEHNR and FQNEAQ (reference sequence). The trim removed 3 bases at V and 0 bases at J, leaving 7 bases unmatched. In DNA, the CDR3 is TGTGCCAGCAGCTTTACCCCTAGCGGGGCCAGCACAGATACGCAGTATTTT. Residues: CASSFTPSGASTDTQYF.

The rearrangement joins TRBV11-2 to TRBJ2-5; D is unclear. Trimming took 1 base from V and 11 from J, leaving 5 bases between them. Per the germline V gene, CDR1 is SGHAT and CDR2 is FQNNGV. The CDR3 is made up of 10 amino acids. Here the CDR3 DNA reads TGTGCCAGCAGCTTAGTCGGGCAGTACTTC. Amino acids: CASSLVGQYF.

The chain combines TRBV5-1 with TRBJ2-3, with 7 bases fitting TRBD2. The CDR3 extends over 14 amino acids. V lost 3 bases and J lost 6; bases outside the gene matches: 7. Germline CDR1 reads SGHRS; CDR2 reads YFSETQ. CDR3 DNA sequence: TGCGCCAGCAGCTCCCGGGGGGAGGTGGATACGCAGTATTTT. It yields the protein CASSSRGEVDTQYF.

This chain uses TRBV19 with TRBJ1-1; no clear D. The CDR3 has 13 residues. Per the germline V gene, CDR1 is LNHDA and CDR2 is SQIVND (reference sequence). Trimming pared 4 bases from V and 2 bases from J, leaving 8 bases between. Written as DNA, the CDR3 is TGTGCCAGTAGTACACGACTCAACACTGAAGCTTTCTTT. It translates to CASSTRLNTEAFF.

As regards this clone: One end of the junction does not line up with germline, which may come from a read error. The rearrangement joins TRBV15 to TRBJ2-4; 11 positions agree with TRBD2. CDR1 is LNHNV and CDR2 is YYDKDF in the germline V gene (reference sequence). The CDR3 loop spans 18 amino acids. The CDR3 loop is CATSRAPSSGGARNIQYF. The CDR3 DNA reads as TGTGCCACCAGCAGAGCCCCAAGTAGCGGGGGGGCCAGAAACATTCAGTACTTC.

This clone is a singleton in its sample. The V and J genes are TRBV19 and TRBJ1-1, with 7 bases that match TRBD1. The germline V gene has CDR1 LNHDA and CDR2 SQIVND (reference sequence). The CDR3 totals 16 residues. V shed 7 bases, J shed 2 bases, and the junction held 13 bases outside the gene matches. CDR3 amino acids: CASILRPWTGNTEAFF. CDR3 DNA sequence: TGTGCCAGTATCCTCCGCCCGTGGACAGGAAACACTGAAGCTTTCTTT.

This clone was counted between two and nine times. The J gene is TRBJ2-5, the V gene TRBV11-1; D is uncertain. Germline V gene lookup returns CDR1 SGHAT and CDR2 FQDESV (reference sequence). This CDR3 comprises 13 residues. V gave up 0 bases and J gave up 4 bases, with 6 bases separating them. The CDR3, as DNA: TGTGCCAGCAGCTTAGCCCCTCGAGAGACCCAGTACTTC. Translating it yields CASSLAPRETQYF.

The chain joins TRBV18 to TRBJ1-1; D perhaps matches TRBD1 (5 bases). CDR3 length equals 12 residues. Germline lookup yields CDR1 KGHSH and CDR2 LQKENI. Trimming cost V 6 bases and J 8 bases, with 13 bases left between them. CDR3 protein: CASSQKGSEAFF. Written as DNA, the CDR3 is TGTGCCAGCTCCCAAAAGGGGTCGGAAGCTTTCTTT.

The CDR3 region is CASTGGGSQPQHF. The CDR3 DNA sequence: TGTGCCAGCACCGGGGGGGGGAGTCAGCCCCAGCATTTT. This sequence joins TRBV5-8 and TRBJ1-5; weak D call: TRBD1 (5 bases). The CDR3 runs 13 residues. Trimming stripped 6 bases from V and 6 bases from J, with 13 bases between. In germline, CDR1 is SGHTS, CDR2 YDEGEE.

This clone was recorded once. V is TRBV9 and J is TRBJ2-6; D unclear. V was cut by 0 bases and J by 2 bases, with 3 bases left in between. The CDR3 has 14 residues. CDR1 is SGDLS and CDR2 is YYNGEE in the germline V gene. CDR3 amino acids: CASSVVAGANVLTF. The CDR3 DNA reads TGTGCCAGCAGCGTAGTCGCTGGGGCCAACGTCCTGACTTTC.

The chain employs TRBV5-1 and TRBJ1-3, with unresolved D. From germline, CDR1 is SGHRS and CDR2 YFSETQ. CDR3 size: 15 residues. V shed 6 bases and J shed 2 bases, with 15 bases lying between them. CDR3 bases: TGCGCCAGCAAGGGCAGCGGGCGCCCTGGAAACACCATATATTTT. It specifies CASKGSGRPGNTIYF.

The J gene is TRBJ2-5, the V gene TRBV29-1; 10 positions agree with TRBD2. This CDR3 region has 13 residues. V shed 5 bases, J shed 5 bases, and the junction held 5 bases outside the gene matches. CDR1 and CDR2 from the germline V gene are SQVTM and ANQGSEA. DNA of the CDR3: TGCAGCGTTATAGCGGGGGGCCGGGAGACCCAGTACTTC. As protein: CSVIAGGRETQYF.

The rearrangement links TRBV5-1 to TRBJ1-4; D is uncertain. Between the trimmed V and J ends, which lost 0 bases and 4 bases, there was a span of 7 bases. The CDR3 spans 14 residues. Germline V gives CDR1 SGHRS, CDR2 YFSETQ. As DNA, the CDR3 is TGCGCCAGCAGCTTGGACCCTAATAATGAAAAACTGTTTTTT. This translates into CASSLDPNNEKLFF.

Concerning this clone: Other DNA sequences from this sample encode an identical CDR3 as well. The chain couples TRBV27 to TRBJ2-1; 7 bases match TRBD2. V lost 4 bases, J lost 5 bases, and 11 bases stayed unmatched. The germline V gene encodes CDR1 MNHEY and CDR2 SMNVEV (reference sequence). The CDR3 spans 16 residues. The CDR3 loop is CASSSSPGLDHNEQFF. The CDR3 DNA follows: TGTGCCAGCAGTTCTTCCCCAGGACTAGACCACAATGAGCAGTTCTTC.

The V and J genes are TRBV6-5 and TRBJ1-4; D may be TRBD1 (6 bases). V lost 5 bases and J 4 bases, leaving 14 bases between the germline ends. The germline V gene encodes CDR1 MNHEY and CDR2 SVGAGI. CDR3 length equals 15 residues. The chain's CDR3 is CASSKTGTLNEKLFF. In DNA form, the CDR3 reads TGTGCCAGCAGTAAAACCGGGACACTTAATGAAAAACTGTTTTTT.

The chain recombines TRBV9 with TRBJ1-1, with D uncertain. Germline values: CDR1 SGDLS, CDR2 YYNGEE. The CDR3 has 16 residues. Trimming stripped 5 bases from V and 3 bases from J, with 20 bases between. CDR3 coding DNA: TGTGCCAGCAGAAAAGGGATGACGAGCGGGCACACTGAAGCTTTCTTT. Protein product: CASRKGMTSGHTEAFF.

This clone was seen only a few times. V is TRBV11-1 and J is TRBJ1-1; TRBD1 aligns across 7 bases. The CDR3 has 16 residues. Germline CDR1 and CDR2: SGHAT and FQDESV (reference sequence). The trim removed 3 bases at V and 1 base at J, leaving 8 bases unmatched. As DNA, the CDR3 is TGTGCCAGCAGCTTTAGACAGGGCCCTCAGAACACTGAAGCTTTCTTT. Translated, it gives CASSFRQGPQNTEAFF.